These 32 T cell receptor beta chains were sequenced from one sample in a study of beta chain features in type 1 diabetes. Every bit of the isolated RNA underwent reverse transcription, so sequencing read expressed TCRB transcripts. The repertoire was sequenced with immunoSEQ multiplex PCR; TCRdb's copy has only in-frame clones and lacks some. The sample includes around 13,000 clones, 46% of them seen just once. Sequencing used stem cell memory CD4+ T cells from blood. The receptors here all came from a man aged 18 to 30 in good health.

The rearrangement joins TRBV6-5 to TRBJ1-3, with D uncertain. The CDR3 is made up of 13 amino acids. The ends were cut back, 2 bases at V and 4 bases at J, with 6 bases in the middle. Germline CDR1 and CDR2: MNHEY and SVGAGI. The CDR3 region has the DNA TGTGCCAGCAGTTACGCCGGGGGAAACACCATATATTTT. Its translation is CASSYAGGNTIYF.

V gene TRBV2 combines with J gene TRBJ1-1; D is ambiguous. The CDR3 sequence is 14 residues long. V gave up 6 bases and J gave up 5 bases, with 16 bases separating them. The germline V gene encodes CDR1 SNHLY and CDR2 FYNNEI. This CDR3 is CASRRAEVYTEAFF. The CDR3 region has the DNA TGTGCCAGCAGGAGGGCCGAGGTCTATACTGAAGCTTTCTTT.

J is TRBJ2-5 and V is TRBV7-2; 9 bases line up with TRBD2. J was trimmed by 2 bases and V by 1 base; bases with no gene match: 8. CDR3 size: 17 residues. The V gene's germline CDR1 is SGHTA and CDR2 FQGNSA. The CDR3 nucleotides read TGTGCCAGCAGCTTAGATAGGGTCACTAGCGGGCAAGAGACCCAGTACTTC. Amino acid sequence: CASSLDRVTSGQETQYF. Drawing the rest from reference TRBV7-2 and TRBJ2-5, the complete variable domain is GAGVSQSPSNKVTEKGKDVELRCDPISGHTALYWYRQSLGQGLEFLIYFQGNSAPDKSGLPSDRFSAERTGGSVSTLTIQRTQQEDSAVYLCASSLDRVTSGQETQYFGPGTRLLVL.

The chain links TRBV4-1 to TRBJ2-7; D call uncertain. Germline lookup yields CDR1 MGHRA and CDR2 YSYEKL. Trimming left V 0 bases short and J 0 bases short, with 15 bases between. This CDR3 has 17 amino acids. CDR3 sequence reads: CASSQDNSLPSSYEQYF. CDR3 nucleotide sequence: TGCGCCAGCAGCCAAGATAACTCCCTACCAAGCTCCTACGAGCAGTACTTC.

This chain uses TRBV5-1 with TRBJ1-2, with a possible D match to TRBD1 (5 bases). Trimming stripped 0 bases from V and 5 bases from J, with 11 bases between. The CDR3 runs to 14 residues. Germline V gene data show CDR1 as SGHRS and CDR2 as YFSETQ. CDR3 in amino acids: CASSLDGGTYGYTF. The CDR3 bases are TGCGCCAGCAGCTTGGACGGGGGAACTTATGGCTACACCTTC.

By sample fraction, this clone is large (0.1 to 1%). V is TRBV28 and J is TRBJ2-3; D unresolved. Germline CDR1 MDHEN, CDR2 SYDVKM. This CDR3 is 13 amino acids long. Trimming removed 3 bases at V and 4 bases at J, with 8 bases between. The CDR3 region is CASSLFTADTQYF. Written as DNA, the CDR3 is TGTGCCAGCAGTTTGTTCACGGCAGATACGCAGTATTTT.

Only a few counts were recorded for this clone. This rearrangement joins TRBV11-2 to TRBJ1-2; TRBD1 matches 9 bases. Germline lookup yields CDR1 SGHAT and CDR2 FQNNGV. The trim removed 2 bases at V and 6 bases at J, leaving 1 base unmatched. This CDR3 has 13 amino acids. CDR3 sequence reads: CASSLRDRDGYTF. Here the CDR3 DNA reads TGTGCCAGCAGCTTACGGGACAGGGATGGCTACACCTTC. The full variable domain, rest sourced from reference TRBV11-2 and TRBJ1-2, is EAGVAQSPRYKIIEKRQSVAFWCNPISGHATLYWYQQILGQGPKLLIQFQNNGVVDDSQLPKDRFSAERLKGVDSTLKIQPAKLEDSAVYLCASSLRDRDGYTFGSGTRLTVV.

The gene calls are TRBV4-2 and TRBJ2-1; 10 bases map to TRBD2. The V and J ends lost 0 bases and 7 bases, in that order; junction bases with no gene match: 9. The CDR3 has 17 amino acids. CDR1 is LGHNA and CDR2 is YNFKEQ in the germline V gene. CDR3 sequence reads: CASSQDLSGGARNEQFF. CDR3 sequence (DNA): TGTGCCAGCAGCCAAGATCTGAGCGGGGGGGCGCGAAATGAGCAGTTCTTC.

The V and J genes are TRBV6-1 and TRBJ2-3, with 9 positions matching TRBD1. CDR1 is MNHNS, CDR2 SASEGT, per germline. V shed 3 bases, J shed 6 bases, and the junction held 4 bases outside the gene matches. The CDR3 consists of 14 residues. CDR3 protein: CASSETGGLDTQYF. For the CDR3, the DNA is TGTGCCAGCAGTGAGACAGGGGGTCTGGATACGCAGTATTTT.

The chain employs TRBV7-9 and TRBJ2-3; 9 positions agree with TRBD2. The CDR3 is made up of 16 amino acids. V shed 0 bases and J 6 bases; nucleotides not matched to a gene: 7. CDR1 and CDR2 (germline): SEHNR, FQNEAQ (reference sequence). CDR3: CASSLALAGGGDTQYF. DNA of the CDR3: TGTGCCAGCAGCTTAGCCCTGGCGGGGGGGGGCGATACGCAGTATTTT.

The chain carries TRBV9 and TRBJ1-5, with D maybe TRBD1 (5 bases). Germline V gene sequence: CDR1 SGDLS, CDR2 YYNGEE. The CDR3 totals 14 residues. V lost 4 bases and J lost 3, with 11 bases in between. CDR3 sequence (DNA): TGTGCCAGCAGCCGAGACAGCCTCAATCAGCCCCAGCATTTT. Amino acids: CASSRDSLNQPQHF.

By share, this clone ranks as medium-sized. The V and J genes are TRBV18 and TRBJ2-7, with 11 bases identical to TRBD1. The germline V gene encodes CDR1 KGHSH and CDR2 LQKENI. The CDR3 covers 14 residues. Trimming removed 2 bases from V and 7 bases from J; junction bases left unmatched: 4. The CDR3 region has the DNA TGTGCCAGCTCACCATCGGGACAGGGGGATGAGCAGTACTTC. Residues: CASSPSGQGDEQYF.

The genes are TRBV7-2 and TRBJ2-3; 7 nucleotides match TRBD2. Trimming at V came to 6 bases and at J to 4 bases, leaving 7 bases not matched to a gene. Germline V gives CDR1 SGHTA, CDR2 FQGNSA. The CDR3 loop spans 14 amino acids. CDR3 DNA: TGTGCCAGCAGACCTTGGGGGGGTTCAGATACGCAGTATTTT. Translated: CASRPWGGSDTQYF.

This rearrangement joins TRBV7-2 to TRBJ2-2, with D possibly matching TRBD2 (6 bases). V lost 1 base, J lost 13 bases, and 22 bases lay in between. Germline V gene lookup returns CDR1 SGHTA and CDR2 FQGNSA. The CDR3 extends over 16 amino acids. Written as DNA, the CDR3 is TGTGCCAGCAGCTTAGTCTTTCAGACTAGTTGGTCCGGGCTGTTTTTT. Protein product: CASSLVFQTSWSGLFF.

V gene TRBV7-2 combines with J gene TRBJ1-6, with D hard to call. V was cut by 6 bases and J by 7 bases, with 13 bases left in between. Germline V lookup: CDR1 SGHTA, CDR2 FQGNSA. The CDR3 runs 14 residues. As DNA, the CDR3 is TGTGCCAGCAGAGTAGTAGGGAGGAATTCACCCCTCCACTTT. It translates to CASRVVGRNSPLHF.

The chain joins TRBV28 to TRBJ1-4, with D hard to call. The V and J ends lost 5 bases and 3 bases respectively, with 13 bases between them. The CDR3 runs to 15 residues. Per the germline V gene, CDR1 is MDHEN and CDR2 is SYDVKM. CDR3 protein: CASSPPSSANEKLFF. DNA for the CDR3: TGTGCCAGCAGTCCCCCGAGTAGTGCTAATGAAAAACTGTTTTTT.

The chain employs TRBV7-2 and TRBJ2-2; D remains ambiguous. The CDR3 is made up of 15 amino acids. With 6 bases removed from V and 4 bases from J, the gap between germline ends came to 15 bases. Germline values: CDR1 SGHTA, CDR2 FQGNSA. The CDR3 nucleotides are TGTGCCAGCAGTCCCGCCCGAGATCGCACCGGGGAGCTGTTTTTT. It encodes CASSPARDRTGELFF.

The chain links TRBV2 to TRBJ1-2; 9 bases are shared with TRBD1. Trimming removed 6 bases from V and 8 bases from J; junction bases left unmatched: 16. This CDR3 spans 16 amino acids. CDR1 and CDR2 (germline): SNHLY, FYNNEI. In nucleotides, the CDR3 is TGTGCCAGCAGCAGGGAACAGGGGGCGGCCGGTGGAGGCTACACCTTC. Protein product: CASSREQGAAGGGYTF.

This sequence joins TRBV10-3 and TRBJ2-3; 7 nucleotides line up with TRBD2. Germline V gives CDR1 ENHRY, CDR2 SYGVKD. After removal of 11 bases from V and 4 bases from J, the junction contained 18 bases not matched to a gene. This CDR3 is built from 16 residues. The CDR3 reads CAATLDTRTRSDTQYF. As DNA, the CDR3 is TGTGCCGCGACCTTGGACACCAGGACTAGATCAGATACGCAGTATTTT.

This clone was seen a single time. The chain carries TRBV6-1 and TRBJ1-1; D gene unclear. This CDR3 has 13 amino acids. Germline lookup yields CDR1 MNHNS and CDR2 SASEGT. Between the trimmed V and J ends, which lost 1 base and 5 bases, there was a span of 8 bases. The CDR3 protein is CASSEGGRTEAFF. The CDR3 coding sequence is TGTGCCAGCAGTGAAGGCGGGCGTACTGAAGCTTTCTTT.

This clone came up a few times. CDR3 sequence (DNA): TGTGCCAGCAGACCTAGCGAAGGTATTATGGTGCAGTTCTTC. This codes for CASRPSEGIMVQFF. The rearrangement joins TRBV2 to TRBJ2-1, with D possibly being TRBD2 (6 bases). CDR3 length equals 14 residues. Germline V CDR1 and CDR2: SNHLY, FYNNEI. Trimming removed 6 bases at V and 12 bases at J, with 21 bases between.

CDR3 loop: CASSPGQGRGSNQPQHF. For the CDR3, the DNA is TGTGCCAGCAGCCCCGGACAGGGGCGGGGTAGCAATCAGCCCCAGCATTTT. The gene calls are TRBV7-2 and TRBJ1-5, with 9 bases that match TRBD1. Germline assignment: CDR1 SGHTA and CDR2 FQGNSA. The CDR3 runs to 17 residues. V lost 5 bases and J lost 0; bases outside the gene matches: 8.

The rearrangement uses TRBV28 and TRBJ2-1; TRBD2 agrees at 14 bases. Germline CDR1 reads MDHEN; CDR2 reads SYDVKM. V lost 5 bases to trimming and J lost 9 bases; unmatched junction nucleotides: 6. The CDR3 has 15 residues. CDR3 sequence reads: CASSAATSGGAEQFF. DNA of the CDR3: TGTGCCAGCAGTGCCGCGACTAGCGGGGGGGCTGAGCAGTTCTTC.

The chain is built from TRBV2 and TRBJ1-3; D uncertain. The ends were cut back, 6 bases at V and 0 bases at J, with 15 bases in the middle. Germline-derived CDR1 and CDR2 are SNHLY and FYNNEI. CDR3 size: 16 residues. CDR3 nucleotide sequence: TGTGCCAGCAGGCACCGGTGGGCCCCCTCTGGAAACACCATATATTTT. It codes for CASRHRWAPSGNTIYF.

This clone was observed a few times. J is TRBJ2-5 and V is TRBV30; D may be TRBD2 (7 bases). Germline CDR1 reads GTSNPN; CDR2 reads SVGIG (reference sequence). The CDR3 has 13 amino acids. Trimming took 3 bases from V and 2 from J, leaving 10 bases between them. This CDR3 reads CAWSGGPQETQYF. CDR3 coding DNA: TGTGCCTGGAGCGGGGGGCCGCAAGAGACCCAGTACTTC.

This clone was seen a handful of times. The chain has TRBV4-2 and TRBJ1-5; D is undetermined. The germline gives CDR1 LGHNA, CDR2 YNFKEQ. The CDR3 spans 15 residues. V shed 0 bases and J shed 0 bases, with 6 bases lying between them. The CDR3: CASSQDLYSNQPQHF. DNA of the CDR3: TGTGCCAGCAGCCAAGATCTATATAGCAATCAGCCCCAGCATTTT.

The CDR3 DNA reads TGTGCCAGCAGCGTATCGGCGGGGGACCAAGAGACCCAGTACTTC. Its translation is CASSVSAGDQETQYF. The chain is built from TRBV9 and TRBJ2-5, with 7 bases identical to TRBD2. The V gene end was trimmed by 1 base and the J gene end by 0 bases; junction bases not matched to a gene: 3. Germline V CDR1 and CDR2: SGDLS, YYNGEE. This CDR3 has 15 residues.

This clone was detected only a few times. The chain couples TRBV6-1 to TRBJ1-5; no definite D call. The CDR3 totals 14 residues. V was cut by 7 bases and J by 2 bases, with 12 bases left in between. CDR1 and CDR2 from the germline V gene are MNHNS and SASEGT. The CDR3 region is CASKTREGNQPQHF. CDR3 DNA: TGTGCCAGCAAGACGAGGGAGGGCAATCAGCCCCAGCATTTT.

This chain joins TRBV7-2 and TRBJ2-7; possible D gene TRBD1, 6 bases. The CDR3 is 15 residues long. V was clipped by 3 bases and J by 2 bases, with 14 bases between them. Per germline, CDR1 SGHTA and CDR2 FQGNSA. DNA of the CDR3: TGTGCCAGCAGCTTTAAAGCAGGGGCCCCCTACGAGCAGTACTTC. Translation: CASSFKAGAPYEQYF.

This clone showed up just once. V gene TRBV6-5 combines with J gene TRBJ2-7; D perhaps matches TRBD2 (7 bases). V shed 0 bases and J shed 7 bases, with 16 bases lying between them. The CDR3 has 15 residues. The germline V gene encodes CDR1 MNHEY and CDR2 SVGAGI. The CDR3 sequence is CASSYSEGGGFEQYF. DNA for the CDR3: TGTGCCAGCAGTTACTCGGAAGGGGGGGGATTTGAGCAGTACTTC.

The chain combines TRBV10-1 with TRBJ2-1, with 9 bases matching TRBD1. The CDR3 spans 17 residues. Germline CDR1 WNHNN, CDR2 SYGVQD (reference sequence). V gave up 3 bases and J gave up 7 bases; unmatched junction bases: 13. As DNA, the CDR3 is TGCGCCAGCAGTGAAATCAGAGGGACAGGGCTGAGTAATGAGCAGTTCTTC. It translates to CASSEIRGTGLSNEQFF.

The V call is TRBV30, the J call TRBJ2-5; D is possibly TRBD2 (6 bases). The ends were cut back, 2 bases at V and 5 bases at J, with 15 bases in the middle. The germline V gene encodes CDR1 GTSNPN and CDR2 SVGIG (reference sequence). The CDR3 sequence is 14 residues long. Here the CDR3 reads CAWSPGLSGETQYF. In DNA form, the CDR3 reads TGTGCCTGGAGTCCGGGACTCTCTGGTGAGACCCAGTACTTC. The variable domain in full, completed from reference TRBV30 and TRBJ2-5, reads SQTIHQWPATLVQPVGSPLSLECTVEGTSNPNLYWYRQAAGRGLQLLFYSVGIGQISSEVPQNLSASRPQDRQFILSSKKLLLSDSGFYLCAWSPGLSGETQYFGPGTRLLVL.